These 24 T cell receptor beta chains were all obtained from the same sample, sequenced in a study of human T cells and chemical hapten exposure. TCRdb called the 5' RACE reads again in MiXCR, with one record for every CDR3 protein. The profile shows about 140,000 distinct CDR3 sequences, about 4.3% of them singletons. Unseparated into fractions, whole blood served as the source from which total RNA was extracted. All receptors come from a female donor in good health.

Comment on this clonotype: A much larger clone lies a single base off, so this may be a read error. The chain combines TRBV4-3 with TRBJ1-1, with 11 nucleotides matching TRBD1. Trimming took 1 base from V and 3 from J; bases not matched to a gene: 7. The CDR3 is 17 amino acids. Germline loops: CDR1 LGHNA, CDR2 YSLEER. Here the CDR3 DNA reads TGCGCCAGCAGCCAAGTGGGGGGACAGGGGGTACACACTGAAGCTTTCTTT. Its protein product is CASSQVGGQGVHTEAFF.

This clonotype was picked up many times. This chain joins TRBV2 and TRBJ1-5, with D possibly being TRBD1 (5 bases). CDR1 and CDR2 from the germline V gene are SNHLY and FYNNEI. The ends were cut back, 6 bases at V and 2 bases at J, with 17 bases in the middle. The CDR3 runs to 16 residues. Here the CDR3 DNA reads TGTGCCAGCAGGCTTGACAGTTCCTGGGGCAATCAGCCCCAGCATTTT. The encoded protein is CASRLDSSWGNQPQHF.

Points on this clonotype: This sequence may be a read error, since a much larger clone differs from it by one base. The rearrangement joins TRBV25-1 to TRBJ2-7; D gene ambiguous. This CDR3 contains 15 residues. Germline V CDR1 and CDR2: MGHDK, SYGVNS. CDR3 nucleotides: TGTGCCAGCAGTACCTCCGGTAGGGTCTCCGACGAGCAGTACTTC. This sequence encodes CASSTSGRVSDEQYF.

CDR3: CSAQQDRNSPLHF. In DNA, the CDR3 is TGCAGTGCTCAACAGGACCGGAATTCACCCCTCCACTTT. The chain couples TRBV20-1 to TRBJ1-6, with D perhaps TRBD1 (5 bases). V lost 5 bases to trimming and J lost 7 bases, with 12 bases between them. In germline, CDR1 is DFQATT, CDR2 SNEGSKA (reference sequence). CDR3 size: 13 residues.

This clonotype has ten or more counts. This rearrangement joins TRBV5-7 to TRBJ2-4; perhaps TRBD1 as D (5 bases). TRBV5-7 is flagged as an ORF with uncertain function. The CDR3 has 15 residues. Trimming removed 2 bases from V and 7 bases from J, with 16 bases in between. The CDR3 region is CASSFRRKNRNIQYF. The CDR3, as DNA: TGTGCCAGCAGCTTCCGCAGAAAAAACAGGAACATTCAGTACTTC.

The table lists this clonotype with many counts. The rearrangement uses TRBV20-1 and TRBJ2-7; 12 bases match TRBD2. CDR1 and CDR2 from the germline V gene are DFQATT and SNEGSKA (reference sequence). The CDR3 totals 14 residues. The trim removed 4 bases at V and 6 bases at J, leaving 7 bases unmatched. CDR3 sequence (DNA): TGCAGTGCTATCACTAGCGGGGGGAACCCCGAGCAGTACTTC. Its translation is CSAITSGGNPEQYF.

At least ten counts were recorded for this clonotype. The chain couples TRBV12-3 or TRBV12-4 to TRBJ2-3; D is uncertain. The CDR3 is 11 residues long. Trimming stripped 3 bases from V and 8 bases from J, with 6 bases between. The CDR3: CASSLTATQYF. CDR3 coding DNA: TGTGCCAGCAGTTTGACGGCTACGCAGTATTTT.

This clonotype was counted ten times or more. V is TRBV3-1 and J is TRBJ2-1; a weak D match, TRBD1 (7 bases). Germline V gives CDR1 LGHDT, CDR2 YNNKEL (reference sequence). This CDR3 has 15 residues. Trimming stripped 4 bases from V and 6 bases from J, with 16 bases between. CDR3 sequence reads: CASSPPRGDRNEQFF. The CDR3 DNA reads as TGTGCCAGCAGCCCCCCCAGGGGGGATCGCAATGAGCAGTTCTTC.

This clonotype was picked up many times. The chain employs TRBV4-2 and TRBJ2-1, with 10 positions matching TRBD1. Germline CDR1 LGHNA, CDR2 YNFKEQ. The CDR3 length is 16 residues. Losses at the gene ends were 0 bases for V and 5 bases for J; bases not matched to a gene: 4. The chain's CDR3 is CASSQDRGTGDNEQFF. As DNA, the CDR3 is TGTGCCAGCAGCCAAGATCGGGGGACAGGGGACAATGAGCAGTTCTTC.

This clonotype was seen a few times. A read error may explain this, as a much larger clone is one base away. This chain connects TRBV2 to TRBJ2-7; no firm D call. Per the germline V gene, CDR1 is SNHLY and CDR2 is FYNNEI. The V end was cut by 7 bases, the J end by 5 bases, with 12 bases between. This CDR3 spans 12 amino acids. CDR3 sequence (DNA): TGTGCCAGCAAAGGCACGACCGACGAGCAGTACTTC. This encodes CASKGTTDEQYF. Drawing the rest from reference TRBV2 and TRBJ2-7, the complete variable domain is EPEVTQTPSHQVTQMGQEVILRCVPISNHLYFYWYRQILGQKVEFLVSFYNNEISEKSEIFDDQFSVERPDGSNFTLKIRSTKLEDSAMYFCASKGTTDEQYFGPGTRLTVT.

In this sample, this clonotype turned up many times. The CDR3 DNA is TGCAGTGCTACCGGCGGGGACTACGAGCAGTACTTC. Translated, it gives CSATGGDYEQYF. The chain employs TRBV20-1 and TRBJ2-7; a weak D match, TRBD2 (6 bases). V lost 4 bases and J 3 bases, leaving 10 bases between the germline ends. From germline, CDR1 is DFQATT and CDR2 SNEGSKA (reference sequence). The CDR3 runs 12 residues.

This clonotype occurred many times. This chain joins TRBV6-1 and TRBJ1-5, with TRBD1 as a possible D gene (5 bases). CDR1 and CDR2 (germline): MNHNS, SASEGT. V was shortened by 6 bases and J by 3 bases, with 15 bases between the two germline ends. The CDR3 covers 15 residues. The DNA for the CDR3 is TGTGCCAGCAGGCTTTCGGACACCTTCAATCAGCCCCAGCATTTT. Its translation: CASRLSDTFNQPQHF.

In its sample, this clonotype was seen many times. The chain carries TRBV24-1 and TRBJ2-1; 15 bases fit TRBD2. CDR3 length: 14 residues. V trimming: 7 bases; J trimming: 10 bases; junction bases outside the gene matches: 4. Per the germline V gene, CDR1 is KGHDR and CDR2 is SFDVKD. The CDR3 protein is CATSGLAGGVEQFF. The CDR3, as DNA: TGTGCCACCAGCGGACTAGCGGGGGGGGTGGAGCAGTTCTTC.

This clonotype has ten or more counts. CDR3 protein: CATDSTSGGSQETQYF. The DNA of the CDR3 is TGTGCCACCGACTCGACTAGCGGGGGGTCACAAGAGACCCAGTACTTC. The V call is TRBV28, the J call TRBJ2-5, with 13 bases matching TRBD2. CDR3 length equals 16 residues. V dropped 10 bases and J dropped 2; count of bases not matched to a gene: 10. CDR1 is MDHEN and CDR2 is SYDVKM in the germline V gene.

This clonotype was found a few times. The CDR3 nucleotides read TGTGCCAGCAGCCCCGGCCGGCTAGCGGGGGGGCCAGCCAAAAACATTCAGTACTTC. It yields the protein CASSPGRLAGGPAKNIQYF. This chain uses TRBV7-9 with TRBJ2-4; 12 bases fit TRBD2. CDR1 SEHNR and CDR2 FQNEAQ come from the germline V gene (reference sequence). J was trimmed by 0 bases and V by 5 bases; bases with no gene match: 11. The CDR3 totals 19 residues. The whole variable domain, filled in from reference TRBV7-9 and TRBJ2-4, reads DTGVSQNPRHKITKRGQNVTFRCDPISEHNRLYWYRQTLGQGPEFLTYFQNEAQLEKSRLLSDRFSAERPKGSFSTLEIQRTEQGDSAMYLCASSPGRLAGGPAKNIQYFGAGTRLSVL.

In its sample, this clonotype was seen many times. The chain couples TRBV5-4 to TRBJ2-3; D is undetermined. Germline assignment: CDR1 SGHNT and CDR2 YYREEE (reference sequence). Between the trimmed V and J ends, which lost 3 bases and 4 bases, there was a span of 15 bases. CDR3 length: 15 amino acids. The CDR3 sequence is CASSSETQGPDTQYF. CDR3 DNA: TGTGCCAGCAGCTCCGAGACACAAGGCCCAGATACGCAGTATTTT.

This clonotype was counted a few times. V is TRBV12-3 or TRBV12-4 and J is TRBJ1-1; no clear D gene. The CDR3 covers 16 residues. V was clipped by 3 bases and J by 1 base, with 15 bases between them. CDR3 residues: CASSFLLGYRNTEAFF. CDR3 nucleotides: TGTGCCAGCAGTTTTCTATTGGGCTACAGGAACACTGAAGCTTTCTTT.

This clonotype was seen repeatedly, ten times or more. CDR3 amino acids: CSARTPGTNTEAFF. The CDR3 bases are TGCAGTGCTAGGACCCCAGGGACGAACACTGAAGCTTTCTTT. The chain carries TRBV20-1 and TRBJ1-1; D may be TRBD1 (5 bases). V was cut by 3 bases and J by 1 base, with 12 bases left in between. This CDR3 region has 14 residues. CDR1 and CDR2 from the germline V gene are DFQATT and SNEGSKA (reference sequence).

The CDR3 DNA is TGTGCCAGCAGTGAATATAGGGGCCCCGGAGATACGCAGTATTTT. The encoded protein is CASSEYRGPGDTQYF. The chain employs TRBV25-1 and TRBJ2-3, with D possibly TRBD1 on 5 matching bases. The CDR3 is 15 amino acids. Trimming took 0 bases from V and 5 from J, leaving 12 bases between them. Germline V CDR1 and CDR2: MGHDK, SYGVNS.

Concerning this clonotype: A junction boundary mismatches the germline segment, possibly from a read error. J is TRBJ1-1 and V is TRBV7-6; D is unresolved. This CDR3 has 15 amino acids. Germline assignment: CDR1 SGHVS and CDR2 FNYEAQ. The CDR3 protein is CANSLEARPGTEAFF. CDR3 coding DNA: TGTGCCAACAGCTTAGAGGCACGGCCGGGCACTGAAGCTTTCTTT.

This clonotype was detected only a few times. The CDR3 DNA reads TGTGCCAGCAGCCCCGAAACCGCCGCCAGTCGAGAGACCCAGTACTTC. This sequence encodes CASSPETAASRETQYF. The chain recombines TRBV7-3 with TRBJ2-5, with D unclear. Between the trimmed V and J ends, which lost 5 bases and 4 bases, there was a span of 20 bases. The CDR3 has 16 residues. Germline assignment: CDR1 SGHTA and CDR2 FQGTGA.

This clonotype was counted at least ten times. CDR3 region: CASSLGPGNIQYF. CDR3 DNA sequence: TGTGCCAGCAGCTTAGGCCCGGGGAACATTCAGTACTTC. V gene TRBV7-3 combines with J gene TRBJ2-4; TRBD2 is a possible D gene (5 bases). V gave up 2 bases and J gave up 7 bases, with 9 bases separating them. This CDR3 spans 13 amino acids. The germline V gene encodes CDR1 SGHTA and CDR2 FQGTGA.

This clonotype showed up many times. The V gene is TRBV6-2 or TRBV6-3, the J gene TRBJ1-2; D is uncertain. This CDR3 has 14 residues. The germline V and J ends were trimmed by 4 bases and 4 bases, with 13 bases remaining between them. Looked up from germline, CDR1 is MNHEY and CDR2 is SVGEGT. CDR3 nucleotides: TGTGCCAGCAGTTCGAGACACGTGGGCTATGGCTACACCTTC. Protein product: CASSSRHVGYGYTF.

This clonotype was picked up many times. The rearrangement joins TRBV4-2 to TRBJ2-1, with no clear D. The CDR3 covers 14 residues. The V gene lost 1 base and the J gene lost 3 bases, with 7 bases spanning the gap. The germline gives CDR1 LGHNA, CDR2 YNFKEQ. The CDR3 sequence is CASSQVYNYNEQFF. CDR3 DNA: TGTGCCAGCAGCCAAGTTTACAACTACAATGAGCAGTTCTTC.